What follows are 22 T cell receptor beta chains derived from one specimen sequenced in a study of T-cell reconstitution after alpha-beta-depleted transplantation in children. Molecular barcoding with unique molecular identifiers was used for the TCRbeta library. TCRdb redid the calling of the PCR reads with MiXCR, one entry per CDR3 protein. The data contain 640,000 or so distinct CDR3 sequences, 16% of them seen just once; the ten biggest clones take up about 1.1%. The material sequenced was PBMCs from the stem cell graft donor, taken from the stem cell graft. These receptors came from a human donor who donated a stem cell graft to a child with acute myeloid leukemia.

Regarding this clonotype: A clone one base away is much larger, so this may be a read error. V usage is TRBV13 and J usage is TRBJ2-7, with TRBD1 as a possible D gene (6 bases). The J call may be faulty, since TRBJ2-1 better matches the DNA end. CDR1 is PRHDT, CDR2 FYEKMQ, per germline (reference sequence). There are 13 residues in the CDR3. The CDR3 region is CASSPDSSYEQFF. The CDR3, as DNA: TGTGCCAGCAGCCCGGACAGTTCCTACGAGCAGTTCTTC.

J is TRBJ2-7 and V is TRBV5-6; 9 positions match TRBD1. With V trimmed by 5 bases and J by 5 bases, 5 bases remained unmatched. CDR3 length: 13 amino acids. Per the germline V gene, CDR1 is SGHDT and CDR2 is YYEEEE. Here the CDR3 reads CASRTGGYDEQYF. In nucleotides, the CDR3 is TGTGCCAGCAGAACAGGGGGCTACGACGAGCAGTACTTC.

This clonotype was picked up a small number of times. This chain joins TRBV15 and TRBJ1-3; no reliable D call. The length of the CDR3 is 16 residues. Germline V gene data show CDR1 as LNHNV and CDR2 as YYDKDF (reference sequence). Trimming removed 4 bases from V and 0 bases from J, with 13 bases in between. The CDR3 reads CATSKVEWASGNTIYF. In nucleotides, the CDR3 is TGTGCCACCAGCAAGGTGGAGTGGGCCTCTGGAAACACCATATATTTT.

This clonotype was recorded at least ten times. CDR3 in amino acids: CSARDRDGSTDTQYF. The DNA for the CDR3 is TGCAGTGCTAGAGATCGCGACGGGTCCACAGATACGCAGTATTTT. The J gene is TRBJ2-3, the V gene TRBV20-1; D gene unclear. The CDR3 extends over 15 amino acids. Germline CDR1 is DFQATT and CDR2 is SNEGSKA (reference sequence). The V and J ends lost 0 bases and 2 bases respectively, with 12 bases between them.

This clonotype was found a few times. V gene TRBV20-1 combines with J gene TRBJ2-3, with D maybe TRBD2 (6 bases). The CDR3 covers 15 residues. Per the germline V gene, CDR1 is DFQATT and CDR2 is SNEGSKA (reference sequence). V shed 0 bases and J shed 2 bases, with 12 bases lying between them. CDR3 nucleotides: TGCAGTGCTAGAGATGGAGGGACCTTCACAGATACGCAGTATTTT. This sequence encodes CSARDGGTFTDTQYF.

This clonotype was picked up a small number of times. This rearrangement joins TRBV10-3 to TRBJ2-2; unclear D gene. CDR3 length: 14 residues. Germline-derived CDR1 and CDR2 are ENHRY and SYGVKD. V was cut by 2 bases and J by 1 base, with 5 bases left in between. The CDR3: CAISEPGNTGELFF. CDR3 DNA: TGTGCCATCAGTGAGCCGGGGAACACCGGGGAGCTGTTTTTT.

This clonotype was recorded many times. The germline gene is not matched at one end of the junction; a read error may be the cause. V is TRBV29-1 and J is TRBJ1-2, with 9 bases identical to TRBD1. The CDR3 has 17 amino acids. CDR1 and CDR2 from the germline V gene are SQVTM and ANQGSEA. CDR3: CSFDEPPGQGVHYGYTF. Here the CDR3 DNA reads TGCAGCTTTGATGAACCGCCGGGACAGGGTGTGCACTATGGCTACACCTTC.

With regard to this clonotype: Possible read error: a much larger clone is one base away. The chain combines TRBV12-3 or TRBV12-4 with TRBJ2-2; TRBD1 might be the D (6 bases). This CDR3 region has 15 residues. V lost 7 bases to trimming and J lost 6 bases, with 18 bases between them. CDR3 DNA sequence: TGTGCCAGCAAAGTGACAGGTTTGCACGCCGGGGAGCTGTTTTTT. The encoded protein is CASKVTGLHAGELFF.

This sequence joins TRBV28 and TRBJ1-4; 7 positions agree with TRBD1. V gave up 6 bases and J gave up 8 bases; unmatched junction bases: 12. The CDR3 has 15 residues. CDR1 MDHEN and CDR2 SYDVKM come from the germline V gene. This chain's CDR3 is CASSRQGSLGEKLFF. In nucleotides, the CDR3 is TGTGCCAGCAGCCGACAGGGTTCCCTCGGGGAAAAACTGTTTTTT.

This clonotype was found many times. V is TRBV6-1 and J is TRBJ2-3; D may match TRBD1 or TRBD2 (5 bases each). Trimming cost V 0 bases and J 9 bases, with 7 bases left between them. The CDR3 length is 12 residues. Germline CDR1 MNHNS, CDR2 SASEGT. The CDR3 bases are TGTGCCAGCAGTGAAGCAAGGGACACGCAGTATTTT. Its protein product is CASSEARDTQYF.

This chain connects TRBV7-9 to TRBJ2-3, with D possibly matching TRBD2 (6 bases). The CDR3 covers 12 residues. V gave up 5 bases and J gave up 6 bases, with 9 bases separating them. CDR1 and CDR2 (germline): SEHNR, FQNEAQ (reference sequence). CDR3 sequence: CASSQEGDTQYF. The CDR3 DNA follows: TGTGCCAGCAGCCAGGAGGGGGATACGCAGTATTTT.

This clonotype was detected ten times or more. The rearrangement links TRBV11-2 to TRBJ2-3, with a tentative D call TRBD2 (5 bases). Germline V gene sequence: CDR1 SGHAT, CDR2 FQNNGV. The CDR3 runs 11 residues. Deletions cut 5 bases from V and 8 bases from J, with 8 bases between. The CDR3 loop is CASSAGGTQYF. CDR3 DNA: TGTGCCAGCAGCGCCGGAGGTACGCAGTATTTT. The variable domain in full, completed from reference TRBV11-2 and TRBJ2-3, reads EAGVAQSPRYKIIEKRQSVAFWCNPISGHATLYWYQQILGQGPKLLIQFQNNGVVDDSQLPKDRFSAERLKGVDSTLKIQPAKLEDSAVYLCASSAGGTQYFGPGTRLTVL.

V gene TRBV7-3 combines with J gene TRBJ2-5; D might be TRBD2 (6 bases). The CDR3 loop spans 19 amino acids. Trimming cost V 4 bases and J 0 bases, with 24 bases left between them. Per germline, CDR1 SGHTA and CDR2 FQGTGA. CDR3 amino acids: CASSSILTGAEAYQETQYF. CDR3 coding DNA: TGTGCCAGCAGCTCAATCCTCACGGGAGCAGAAGCGTACCAAGAGACCCAGTACTTC.

This clonotype was detected ten times or more. This chain joins TRBV7-2 and TRBJ2-7; 8 positions match TRBD1. In germline, CDR1 is SGHTA, CDR2 FQGNSA. The length of the CDR3 is 12 residues. V lost 8 bases and J lost 4; bases outside the gene matches: 4. The CDR3 reads CASGDRSYEQYF. CDR3 coding DNA: TGTGCCAGCGGGGACAGGAGTTACGAGCAGTACTTC.

This clonotype was detected a few times. This chain joins TRBV5-6 and TRBJ1-5, with 8 positions matching TRBD1. Germline values: CDR1 SGHDT, CDR2 YYEEEE. Trimming took 3 bases from V and 7 from J; bases not matched to a gene: 6. The CDR3 length is 14 residues. CDR3: CASSWTGSGQPQHF. The CDR3 nucleotides read TGTGCCAGCAGCTGGACAGGGTCGGGACAGCCCCAGCATTTT.

This clonotype has a count of ten or more. The chain uses TRBV5-4 and TRBJ1-3, with D possibly being TRBD1 (6 bases). The CDR3 consists of 14 residues. Per the germline V gene, CDR1 is SGHNT and CDR2 is YYREEE (reference sequence). V was trimmed by 5 bases and J by 4 bases, leaving 13 bases between them. For the CDR3, the DNA is TGTGCCAGCAGATCGGACAGATCGGGAAACACCATATATTTT. It specifies CASRSDRSGNTIYF.

This clonotype was observed at least ten times. The chain uses TRBV20-1 and TRBJ2-3, with D hard to call. Per germline, CDR1 DFQATT and CDR2 SNEGSKA (reference sequence). CDR3 length: 13 amino acids. Trimming removed 2 bases from V and 0 bases from J, with 6 bases in between. The chain's CDR3 is CSARKPSTDTQYF. CDR3 coding DNA: TGCAGTGCTAGAAAGCCTAGCACAGATACGCAGTATTTT.

This clonotype has only a few counts. CDR3 nucleotides: TGCGCCAGCAGCTTGGCTTGGACAGGACATGAGCAGTTCTTC. Encoded protein: CASSLAWTGHEQFF. This chain links TRBV5-1 with TRBJ2-1; 7 bases align to TRBD1. The germline CDR1 and CDR2 sequences are SGHRS and YFSETQ. The CDR3 totals 14 residues. The ends lost 0 bases at V and 8 bases at J; junction bases unmatched: 5. Full variable domain (outside the CDR3, taken from reference TRBV5-1 and TRBJ2-1): KAGVTQTPRYLIKTRGQQVTLSCSPISGHRSVSWYQQTPGQGLQFLFEYFSETQRNKGNFPGRFSGRQFSNSRSEMNVSTLELGDSALYLCASSLAWTGHEQFFGPGTRLTVL.

The rearrangement joins TRBV4-1 to TRBJ2-1, with D possibly TRBD1 on 6 matching bases. CDR1 is MGHRA, CDR2 YSYEKL, per germline. The CDR3 extends over 16 amino acids. Trimming removed 1 base at V and 3 bases at J, with 13 bases between. CDR3 sequence (DNA): TGCGCCAGCAGCCAAGCCCCAGGGGCACACTACAATGAGCAGTTCTTC. Its protein is CASSQAPGAHYNEQFF.

This clonotype appeared many times. The chain recombines TRBV20-1 with TRBJ2-2; D is unresolved. V was pared by 3 bases and J by 0 bases, with 11 bases between. The CDR3 extends over 15 amino acids. In germline, CDR1 is DFQATT, CDR2 SNEGSKA (reference sequence). The CDR3 DNA sequence: TGCAGTGCTAGGGAGACACCCTCGAACACCGGGGAGCTGTTTTTT. It encodes CSARETPSNTGELFF.

This clonotype came up many times. This chain connects TRBV5-5 to TRBJ1-1, with D perhaps matching TRBD1 (5 bases). The CDR3 contains 13 residues. Germline CDR1 and CDR2: SGHKS and YYEKEE (reference sequence). Trimming shortened V by 3 bases and J by 1 base, and 7 bases separated the two germline ends. As DNA, the CDR3 is TGTGCCAGCAGCTCGGGACCGAACACTGAAGCTTTCTTT. It specifies CASSSGPNTEAFF. The full variable domain, rest sourced from reference TRBV5-5 and TRBJ1-1, is DAGVTQSPTHLIKTRGQQVTLRCSPISGHKSVSWYQQVLGQGPQFIFQYYEKEERGRGNFPDRFSARQFPNYSSELNVNALLLGDSALYLCASSSGPNTEAFFGQGTRLTVV.

This chain links TRBV20-1 with TRBJ1-5, with D hard to call. Deletions cut 5 bases from V and 2 bases from J, with 22 bases between. This CDR3 is 17 amino acids long. Germline lookup yields CDR1 DFQATT and CDR2 SNEGSKA (reference sequence). Written as DNA, the CDR3 is TGCAGTGCTGCGGGTGGTCGGGAGGCTTGGGGCAATCAGCCCCAGCATTTT. Protein: CSAAGGREAWGNQPQHF.